The 30 T cell receptor beta chains below were found in one sample sequenced in a study of blood T cells in healthy people across ages. Through a sample-barcoded 5' primer and a J-beta primer mix, a second PCR was run for roughly 6 to 12 cycles. TCRdb redid the calling of the 5' RACE reads with MiXCR, one entry per CDR3 protein. This sample has roughly 730,000 distinct CDR3 sequences, with about 56% found just once. Sequencing was done on a sample of blood. These receptors were taken from a man in his forties or fifties in good health.

V usage is TRBV4-2 and J usage is TRBJ2-1, with D hard to call. CDR1 LGHNA and CDR2 YNFKEQ come from the germline V gene. The CDR3 runs 14 residues. Trimming pared 2 bases from V and 11 bases from J, leaving 16 bases between. This chain's CDR3 is CASSQIRTVPKQFF. The CDR3 DNA reads TGTGCCAGCAGCCAAATCCGGACCGTACCAAAGCAGTTCTTC.

The chain recombines TRBV28 with TRBJ1-2; 7 bases agree with TRBD1. The CDR3 has 14 amino acids. From germline, CDR1 is MDHEN and CDR2 SYDVKM. With V trimmed by 4 bases and J by 4 bases, 6 bases remained unmatched. The CDR3 loop is CASSSGTEVYGYTF. The CDR3 DNA follows: TGTGCCAGCAGTTCCGGGACAGAAGTCTATGGCTACACCTTC.

This clonotype was seen a single time. The chain is built from TRBV20-1 and TRBJ1-1; a possible D gene is TRBD1 (5 bases). In germline, CDR1 is DFQATT, CDR2 SNEGSKA (reference sequence). Trimming pared 4 bases from V and 1 base from J, leaving 13 bases between. This CDR3 has 14 residues. This CDR3 reads CSAKAGRGNTEAFF. CDR3 DNA sequence: TGCAGTGCTAAAGCCGGTAGGGGGAACACTGAAGCTTTCTTT.

This clonotype showed up just a few times. CDR3 amino acids: CASSQASKGNGYTF. DNA for the CDR3: TGTGCCAGCAGCCAAGCTTCCAAGGGAAATGGCTACACCTTC. The V gene is TRBV4-2, the J gene TRBJ1-2; D call uncertain. The CDR3 sequence is 14 residues long. Germline loops: CDR1 LGHNA, CDR2 YNFKEQ. V lost 1 base and J lost 6, with 12 bases in between.

The gene calls are TRBV20-1 and TRBJ2-3, with D tentatively TRBD2 (5 bases). CDR1 is DFQATT, CDR2 SNEGSKA, per germline (reference sequence). The CDR3 extends over 12 amino acids. The V gene lost 3 bases and the J gene lost 5 bases, with 9 bases spanning the gap. CDR3 loop: CSASPREDTQYF. The CDR3 DNA follows: TGCAGTGCTAGCCCGAGGGAAGATACGCAGTATTTT.

This clonotype has a single count. CDR3 sequence reads: CATSDPSGTSYNEQFF. Written as DNA, the CDR3 is TGTGCCACCAGTGACCCTAGCGGGACCTCCTACAATGAGCAGTTCTTC. The chain combines TRBV24-1 with TRBJ2-1, with TRBD2 matching 9 bases. CDR1 is KGHDR and CDR2 is SFDVKD in the germline V gene. V lost 4 bases and J lost 0; bases outside the gene matches: 3. The CDR3 sequence is 16 residues long.

CDR3 nucleotide sequence: TGCAGCGTTGACGGCCGAGTGGATGAGCAGTTCTTC. Translating gives CSVDGRVDEQFF. The chain links TRBV29-1 to TRBJ2-1; D gene unclear. CDR1 is SQVTM, CDR2 ANQGSEA, per germline. With 3 bases removed from V and 8 bases from J, the gap between germline ends came to 11 bases. CDR3 length equals 12 residues.

The chain has TRBV7-6 and TRBJ2-5, with TRBD2 matching 7 bases. Gene TRBJ2-7 matches the end of the DNA better, so the J call may be wrong. The CDR3 extends over 17 amino acids. Germline V gene lookup returns CDR1 SGHVS and CDR2 FNYEAQ. The CDR3 sequence is CASSLERPGLLSNEQYF. The DNA of the CDR3 is TGTGCCAGCAGCTTGGAACGACCGGGACTACTGTCGAACGAGCAGTACTTC.

This clonotype has just a few counts. The chain joins TRBV9 to TRBJ2-7; a weak D match, TRBD2 (6 bases). Germline lookup yields CDR1 SGDLS and CDR2 YYNGEE. There are 18 residues in the CDR3. Trimming left V 0 bases short and J 0 bases short, with 19 bases between. CDR3 nucleotide sequence: TGTGCCAGCAGCGTAGGTCCGCTTGGGGCGGGGAGCTCCTACGAGCAGTACTTC. Protein product: CASSVGPLGAGSSYEQYF.

The genes are TRBV7-2 and TRBJ2-1; D might be TRBD1 or TRBD2, each matching 6 bases. The CDR3 is 15 residues long. The V and J ends lost 5 bases and 7 bases respectively, with 18 bases between them. From germline, CDR1 is SGHTA and CDR2 FQGNSA. The chain's CDR3 is CASSLRGLPGNEQFF. In DNA, the CDR3 is TGTGCCAGCAGCCTACGGGGGCTCCCGGGGAATGAGCAGTTCTTC.

This clonotype has a count of ten or more. The chain links TRBV12-3 or TRBV12-4 to TRBJ2-7; D might be TRBD1 or TRBD2, each matching 5 bases. Trimming took off 3 bases at V and 2 bases at J, with 14 bases between the two ends. The CDR3 is made up of 15 amino acids. CDR3 coding DNA: TGTGCCAGCAGTTTGGGCGGCTCGGGGCCCTACGAGCAGTACTTC. Translation: CASSLGGSGPYEQYF.

The chain's CDR3 is CASSARGGVETQYF. For the CDR3, the DNA is TGTGCCAGCAGCGCCCGAGGGGGGGTTGAGACCCAGTACTTC. The chain links TRBV9 to TRBJ2-7; D perhaps matches TRBD2 (7 bases). The J call may be faulty, since TRBJ2-5 better matches the DNA end. CDR3 size: 14 residues. CDR1 is SGDLS, CDR2 YYNGEE, per germline.

The chain recombines TRBV9 with TRBJ2-6; D unclear. This CDR3 is built from 12 residues. CDR1 is SGDLS, CDR2 YYNGEE, per germline. Trimming removed 6 bases at V and 4 bases at J, with 5 bases between. The CDR3 coding sequence is TGTGCCAGCACCCAGGGGGCCAACGTCCTGACTTTC. Protein: CASTQGANVLTF.

This clonotype was seen a handful of times. The chain combines TRBV28 with TRBJ1-5; 7 bases match TRBD1. Germline V gene data show CDR1 as MDHEN and CDR2 as SYDVKM. This CDR3 has 14 residues. With V trimmed by 6 bases and J by 0 bases, 2 bases remained unmatched. CDR3 nucleotides: TGTGCCAGCAGGGGGACAGATAGCAATCAGCCCCAGCATTTT. This sequence encodes CASRGTDSNQPQHF.

The V call is TRBV24-1, the J call TRBJ2-5, with 10 bases matching TRBD2. V shed 3 bases, J shed 5 bases, and the junction held 8 bases outside the gene matches. Germline CDR1 is KGHDR and CDR2 is SFDVKD. The CDR3 length is 16 residues. The CDR3 sequence: CATSDGLAGERETQYF. The CDR3, as DNA: TGTGCCACCAGTGATGGGCTAGCGGGAGAAAGGGAGACCCAGTACTTC.

The chain recombines TRBV7-8 with TRBJ1-5, with TRBD1 identical over 7 bases. Germline values: CDR1 SGHVS, CDR2 FQNEAQ. The ends lost 4 bases at V and 0 bases at J; junction bases unmatched: 3. The CDR3 consists of 15 residues. The CDR3 sequence: CASSSGQTSNQPQHF. The CDR3 DNA sequence: TGTGCCAGCAGCTCGGGACAGACTAGCAATCAGCCCCAGCATTTT.

The V and J genes are TRBV5-5 and TRBJ2-7; a possible D gene is TRBD1 (5 bases). The DNA end favors TRBJ2-5, so the J call may be wrong. Germline V CDR1 and CDR2: SGHKS, YYEKEE (reference sequence). This CDR3 has 16 amino acids. The DNA of the CDR3 is TGTGCCAGCAACCCGGAAGAGGAAGGGGCGACAGAGACCCAGTACTTC. Its protein is CASNPEEEGATETQYF.

The chain links TRBV24-1 to TRBJ2-7, with TRBD1 matching over 7 bases. CDR3 length: 15 residues. Germline assignment: CDR1 KGHDR and CDR2 SFDVKD. Trimming at V came to 5 bases and at J to 1 base, leaving 7 bases not matched to a gene. The CDR3 is CATSGRAGGSYEQYF. The DNA for the CDR3 is TGTGCCACCAGTGGAAGGGCAGGGGGATCCTACGAGCAGTACTTC.

The CDR3 bases are TGTGCCAGCAGCTTAGAAATTGAGGGGAACGGCTACACCTTC. The encoded protein is CASSLEIEGNGYTF. This chain links TRBV7-9 with TRBJ1-2, with D tentatively TRBD1 (5 bases). Germline CDR1 SEHNR, CDR2 FQNEAQ (reference sequence). The V end was cut by 1 base, the J end by 8 bases, with 14 bases between. The length of the CDR3 is 14 residues.

The chain employs TRBV16 and TRBJ2-7, with a possible D match to TRBD1 (6 bases). CDR1 KGHSY and CDR2 FQNENV come from the germline V gene. The CDR3 is 16 residues long. The V end lost 1 base, the J end lost 0 bases, and 13 bases lay between the germline ends. The CDR3 protein is CASSQYGGPSSYEQYF. The CDR3 nucleotides are TGTGCCAGCAGCCAATATGGGGGCCCCAGCTCCTACGAGCAGTACTTC.

The chain is built from TRBV7-2 and TRBJ1-4, with D possibly TRBD1 on 5 matching bases. Trimming removed 4 bases from V and 8 bases from J, with 17 bases in between. CDR1 and CDR2 (germline): SGHTA, FQGNSA. This CDR3 has 15 residues. This chain's CDR3 is CASSSSGGWAEKLFF. CDR3 DNA sequence: TGTGCCAGCAGCTCTTCGGGGGGATGGGCCGAAAAACTGTTTTTT.

Details on this clonotype: The junction differs from germline at one of its ends, possibly a read error. In DNA form, the CDR3 reads TGTACCAGCAGTTTTTCACTCCGGGAAAAACTGTTTTTT. This gives the protein CTSSFSLREKLFF. The rearrangement links TRBV12-3 or TRBV12-4 to TRBJ1-4; no clear D gene. The CDR3 sequence is 13 residues long.

The chain is built from TRBV27 and TRBJ2-5; no reliable D call. CDR1 MNHEY and CDR2 SMNVEV come from the germline V gene (reference sequence). The CDR3 is made up of 16 amino acids. Trimming shortened V by 1 base and J by 5 bases, and 17 bases separated the two germline ends. In DNA, the CDR3 is TGTGCCAGCAGTTTATGGGGTGATGCGAGTAGTGAGACCCAGTACTTC. Translation gives CASSLWGDASSETQYF.

The chain recombines TRBV6-5 with TRBJ1-2; the D is unclear. Germline CDR1 is MNHEY and CDR2 is SVGAGI. Trimming removed 7 bases from V and 4 bases from J, with 10 bases in between. The CDR3 loop spans 12 amino acids. The CDR3 sequence is CASTSDLYGYTF. As DNA, the CDR3 is TGTGCCAGCACCTCGGACCTCTATGGCTACACCTTC.

The chain combines TRBV6-6 with TRBJ1-6; tentative D call: TRBD1 (6 bases). The germline V gene has CDR1 MNHNY and CDR2 SVGAGI (reference sequence). Deletions cut 7 bases from V and 6 bases from J, with 13 bases between. The CDR3 has 14 residues. This chain's CDR3 is CASTLRDTNSPLHF. The CDR3 DNA follows: TGTGCCAGCACCTTACGGGACACTAATTCACCCCTCCACTTT.

This clonotype was seen only once. J is TRBJ2-1 and V is TRBV10-3; 7 bases map to TRBD2. Germline V gene sequence: CDR1 ENHRY, CDR2 SYGVKD. V shed 3 bases and J 5 bases; nucleotides not matched to a gene: 10. The CDR3 is 16 amino acids. CDR3 region: CAISDSVGEGHNEQFF. The CDR3 coding sequence is TGTGCCATCAGTGACTCTGTAGGGGAGGGGCACAATGAGCAGTTCTTC.

V is TRBV6-1 and J is TRBJ2-5; D gene ambiguous. Germline CDR1 and CDR2: MNHNS and SASEGT. Trimming cost V 6 bases and J 9 bases, with 17 bases left between them. The CDR3 sequence is 13 residues long. The CDR3 region has the DNA TGTGCCAGCAGCAACTGGACGAATGGGGCCCAGTACTTC. Encoded protein: CASSNWTNGAQYF.

This chain connects TRBV7-2 to TRBJ2-7; 14 positions agree with TRBD2. The CDR3 is made up of 17 amino acids. J gave up 4 bases and V 2 bases, and 7 bases lay outside the gene matches. Germline CDR1 is SGHTA and CDR2 is FQGNSA. The CDR3 spells CASSLSGLAGVVYEQYF. Here the CDR3 DNA reads TGTGCCAGCAGCTTATCGGGACTAGCGGGAGTTGTATACGAGCAGTACTTC.

This chain joins TRBV7-9 and TRBJ2-6; D might be TRBD1 (6 bases). V lost 5 bases and J 2 bases, leaving 19 bases between the germline ends. The CDR3 sequence is 18 residues long. Germline V gene data show CDR1 as SEHNR and CDR2 as FQNEAQ (reference sequence). The CDR3 region has the DNA TGTGCCAGCAGCACAGGGTTACCGACAGGACCTGGGGCCAACGTCCTGACTTTC. It encodes CASSTGLPTGPGANVLTF.

J is TRBJ2-1 and V is TRBV4-3; 9 bases are a match to TRBD2. The CDR3 is 16 residues long. V was clipped by 0 bases and J by 8 bases; unmatched bases: 8. Germline values: CDR1 LGHNA, CDR2 YSLEER. Here the CDR3 reads CASSQEGAGGIDEQFF. As DNA, the CDR3 is TGCGCCAGCAGCCAAGAGGGAGCGGGAGGCATCGATGAGCAGTTCTTC.